Each of the 32 T cell receptor beta chains below was sequenced from the same sample in a study of blood T cell repertoires in COVID-19. Method: immunoSEQ multiplex PCR; TCRdb's copy keeps in-frame clones and lacks some. The data hold approximately 220,000 clones, with around 90% observed a single time. Material: PBMCs or T cells enriched from blood (not recorded which). These receptors came from a young man who had been exposed to COVID-19.

The J gene is TRBJ2-1, the V gene TRBV2; 8 bases align to TRBD1. The CDR3 runs 15 residues. V trimming: 4 bases; J trimming: 4 bases; junction bases outside the gene matches: 6. Per germline, CDR1 SNHLY and CDR2 FYNNEI. CDR3 in DNA: TGTGCCAGCAGTGCTGGCAGGGGGCTTTACAATGAGCAGTTCTTC. It specifies CASSAGRGLYNEQFF.

The V call is TRBV4-3, the J call TRBJ1-2, with TRBD1 matching over 8 bases. CDR1 is LGHNA and CDR2 is YSLEER in the germline V gene. The trim removed 1 base at V and 7 bases at J, leaving 11 bases unmatched. The CDR3 contains 16 residues. CDR3 in amino acids: CASSQVAGTGSGGYTF. For the CDR3, the DNA is TGCGCCAGCAGCCAAGTAGCCGGGACAGGCTCGGGTGGCTACACCTTC.

The chain combines TRBV9 with TRBJ1-6, with D tentatively TRBD1 (6 bases). CDR3 length: 15 amino acids. CDR1 SGDLS and CDR2 YYNGEE come from the germline V gene. Trimming stripped 0 bases from V and 7 bases from J, with 11 bases between. DNA of the CDR3: TGTGCCAGCAGCGTAGACGGACAGCCCAATTCACCCCTCCACTTT. It encodes CASSVDGQPNSPLHF.

The rearrangement links TRBV7-6 to TRBJ1-1; 7 bases line up with TRBD1. CDR1 and CDR2 (germline): SGHVS, FNYEAQ. Trimming removed 1 base from V and 8 bases from J; junction bases left unmatched: 4. The CDR3 has 13 amino acids. CDR3 amino acids: CASSLGDRGEAFF. CDR3 bases: TGTGCCAGCAGCTTAGGGGACAGAGGAGAAGCTTTCTTT.

The genes are TRBV5-4 and TRBJ1-2, with 9 bases that match TRBD1. The CDR3 covers 14 residues. CDR1 SGHNT and CDR2 YYREEE come from the germline V gene (reference sequence). The V gene end was trimmed by 1 base and the J gene end by 6 bases; junction bases not matched to a gene: 4. CDR3 sequence reads: CASSLIQGAHGYTF. The DNA for the CDR3 is TGTGCCAGCAGCTTGATACAGGGGGCCCATGGCTACACCTTC.

The V call is TRBV5-5, the J call TRBJ1-2; 9 positions agree with TRBD1. The V gene's germline CDR1 is SGHKS and CDR2 YYEKEE (reference sequence). CDR3 length: 15 residues. Germline trimming cut 0 bases from V and 2 bases from J; bases unmatched to any gene: 2. CDR3 bases: TGTGCCAGCAGCTTGGGGGACAGGGTGAACTATGGCTACACCTTC. Its translation is CASSLGDRVNYGYTF.

Only a few counts were recorded for this clone. The rearrangement uses TRBV7-2 and TRBJ1-5, with D maybe TRBD1 (5 bases). Trimming took off 5 bases at V and 1 base at J, with 9 bases between the two ends. Per germline, CDR1 SGHTA and CDR2 FQGNSA. This CDR3 is built from 14 residues. CDR3 residues: CASSQSGSNQPQHF. The DNA of the CDR3 is TGTGCCAGCAGCCAATCAGGGAGCAATCAGCCCCAGCATTTT.

This clone was found a few times. This chain connects TRBV7-9 to TRBJ1-1, with D maybe TRBD1 (6 bases). This CDR3 spans 16 amino acids. Germline CDR1 reads SEHNR; CDR2 reads FQNEAQ (reference sequence). Trimming removed 5 bases from V and 2 bases from J, with 18 bases in between. The CDR3 DNA reads TGTGCCAGCAGCCTTTGGCCGGACAGAATTAACACTGAAGCTTTCTTT. It is translated as CASSLWPDRINTEAFF.

The chain carries TRBV12-5 and TRBJ2-5, with 7 bases fitting TRBD1. There are 15 residues in the CDR3. Trimming at V came to 6 bases and at J to 2 bases, leaving 9 bases not matched to a gene. CDR1 and CDR2 (germline): LGHNT, FRNRAP. The CDR3 here is CASGPAGTAQETQYF. The CDR3 nucleotides are TGTGCTAGTGGCCCTGCCGGGACAGCTCAAGAGACCCAGTACTTC.

This chain joins TRBV3-1 (or the pseudogene TRBV3-2) and TRBJ2-5; no clear D gene. The V end was cut by 5 bases, the J end by 1 base, with 14 bases between. CDR1 and CDR2 (germline): LGHDT, YNNKEL (reference sequence). This CDR3 comprises 15 residues. CDR3 sequence reads: CASSSLARPQETQYF. The DNA for the CDR3 is TGTGCCAGCAGCTCCCTGGCTAGGCCCCAAGAGACCCAGTACTTC.

The chain combines TRBV15 with TRBJ2-5; D perhaps matches TRBD1 (6 bases). The germline gives CDR1 LNHNV, CDR2 YYDKDF (reference sequence). The CDR3 contains 13 residues. V gave up 5 bases and J gave up 5 bases, with 12 bases separating them. CDR3: CATSGRGLETQYF. CDR3 DNA: TGTGCCACCAGCGGCAGGGGATTGGAGACCCAGTACTTC.

The chain links TRBV6-2 or TRBV6-3 to TRBJ1-2; 9 bases match TRBD1. After removal of 6 bases from V and 8 bases from J, the junction contained 7 bases not matched to a gene. Germline CDR1 MNHEY, CDR2 SVGEGT. The CDR3 has 13 amino acids. CDR3: CASSPGQGSGYTF. The CDR3 DNA sequence: TGTGCCAGCAGCCCGGGACAGGGAAGCGGCTACACCTTC.

This rearrangement joins TRBV10-2 to TRBJ2-3; 8 bases align to TRBD2. The CDR3 covers 13 residues. Germline values: CDR1 WSHSY, CDR2 SAAADI. The ends lost 7 bases at V and 6 bases at J; junction bases unmatched: 6. CDR3 region: CASKATSVDTQYF. In nucleotides, the CDR3 is TGCGCCAGCAAGGCGACTAGCGTCGATACGCAGTATTTT.

The chain is built from TRBV4-2 and TRBJ2-2; perhaps TRBD1 as D (6 bases). The CDR3 runs 15 residues. Germline V gives CDR1 LGHNA, CDR2 YNFKEQ. Trimming left V 4 bases short and J 4 bases short, with 13 bases between. The CDR3 DNA sequence: TGTGCCAGCAGCCCCAGGACAGCGTTCACCGGGGAGCTGTTTTTT. Translated, it gives CASSPRTAFTGELFF.

This rearrangement joins TRBV18 to TRBJ2-5; 9 bases align to TRBD2. CDR1 is KGHSH and CDR2 is LQKENI in the germline V gene. The CDR3 runs to 17 residues. Germline trimming cut 8 bases from V and 3 bases from J; bases unmatched to any gene: 16. This CDR3 is CASVQEFGASGEETQYF. The CDR3 coding sequence is TGTGCCAGCGTACAAGAGTTCGGGGCTAGCGGGGAAGAGACCCAGTACTTC.

The chain has TRBV3-1 (or the pseudogene TRBV3-2) and TRBJ1-2; 10 bases match TRBD1. Trimming cost V 4 bases and J 6 bases; bases outside gene matches: 8. The CDR3 has 15 residues. CDR1 is LGHDT and CDR2 is YNNKEL in the germline V gene (reference sequence). The CDR3 spells CASSRRTGGGDGYTF. DNA for the CDR3: TGTGCCAGCAGCCGACGGACAGGGGGAGGAGATGGCTACACCTTC.

V and J are TRBV11-2 and TRBJ2-7, with unresolved D. Germline loops: CDR1 SGHAT, CDR2 FQNNGV. The germline V and J ends were trimmed by 3 bases and 6 bases, with 6 bases remaining between them. The CDR3 has 11 amino acids. This CDR3 is CASSFVSEQYF. CDR3 DNA sequence: TGTGCCAGCAGCTTCGTTTCCGAGCAGTACTTC.

The J gene is TRBJ2-1, the V gene TRBV4-2; TRBD2 aligns across 7 bases. This CDR3 is 16 amino acids long. Per the germline V gene, CDR1 is LGHNA and CDR2 is YNFKEQ. V dropped 0 bases and J dropped 6; count of bases not matched to a gene: 8. This chain's CDR3 is CASSQDIEGLRNEQFF. CDR3 sequence (DNA): TGTGCCAGCAGCCAAGATATAGAGGGACTACGCAATGAGCAGTTCTTC.

The V and J genes are TRBV4-1 and TRBJ2-3, with 7 bases identical to TRBD1. CDR3 length: 16 amino acids. CDR1 MGHRA and CDR2 YSYEKL come from the germline V gene. V trimming: 2 bases; J trimming: 5 bases; junction bases outside the gene matches: 10. CDR3 sequence: CASSQPGQAREDTQYF. The CDR3 region has the DNA TGCGCCAGCAGCCAACCTGGACAGGCCCGCGAAGATACGCAGTATTTT.

This chain joins TRBV2 and TRBJ2-7; 10 bases map to TRBD1. The germline CDR1 and CDR2 sequences are SNHLY and FYNNEI. CDR3 size: 14 residues. With 8 bases clipped from V and 6 bases from J, the junction kept 10 bases outside the gene matches. The CDR3 sequence is CASRDRGSFSEQYF. The CDR3 DNA reads TGTGCCAGCCGGGACAGGGGTTCTTTTAGCGAGCAGTACTTC.

The rearrangement links TRBV29-1 to TRBJ2-2, with D tentatively TRBD2 (5 bases). CDR1 and CDR2 from the germline V gene are SQVTM and ANQGSEA. This CDR3 has 14 amino acids. V was trimmed by 6 bases and J by 9 bases, leaving 20 bases between them. Here the CDR3 DNA reads TGCAGCGTCAAAAGGTGGGTGGACGGGAGGGAGCTGTTTTTT. Amino acids: CSVKRWVDGRELFF.

V is TRBV5-1 and J is TRBJ2-4; TRBD2 matches 8 bases. Germline lookup yields CDR1 SGHRS and CDR2 YFSETQ. V was pared by 4 bases and J by 8 bases, with 11 bases of the junction left unmatched. The CDR3 is made up of 15 amino acids. This chain's CDR3 is CASSATGGGLDIQYF. Written as DNA, the CDR3 is TGCGCCAGCAGCGCCACGGGAGGGGGGTTGGACATTCAGTACTTC. Full variable domain (outside the CDR3, taken from reference TRBV5-1 and TRBJ2-4): KAGVTQTPRYLIKTRGQQVTLSCSPISGHRSVSWYQQTPGQGLQFLFEYFSETQRNKGNFPGRFSGRQFSNSRSEMNVSTLELGDSALYLCASSATGGGLDIQYFGAGTRLSVL.

V usage is TRBV29-1 and J usage is TRBJ2-1; 7 nucleotides align to TRBD2. Trimming cost V 3 bases and J 7 bases; bases outside gene matches: 6. CDR1 and CDR2 (germline): SQVTM, ANQGSEA. The CDR3 totals 13 residues. CDR3 sequence reads: CSVEMGGMNEQFF. In nucleotides, the CDR3 is TGCAGCGTTGAGATGGGGGGGATGAATGAGCAGTTCTTC.

This sequence joins TRBV9 and TRBJ1-4; 7 bases are shared with TRBD1. The V segment lost 0 bases and the J segment 6 bases; nucleotides outside the gene matches: 11. The CDR3 spans 17 residues. CDR1 is SGDLS and CDR2 is YYNGEE in the germline V gene. The CDR3 nucleotides are TGTGCCAGCAGCGTAGGTGTAGGGGGCGCGATGGATGAAAAACTGTTTTTT. This sequence encodes CASSVGVGGAMDEKLFF. The complete variable domain, with remaining parts taken from reference TRBV9 and TRBJ1-4, reads DSGVTQTPKHLITATGQRVTLRCSPRSGDLSVYWYQQSLDQGLQFLIQYYNGEERAKGNILERFSAQQFPDLHSELNLSSLELGDSALYFCASSVGVGGAMDEKLFFGSGTQLSVL.

The genes are TRBV18 and TRBJ1-1, with 8 bases fitting TRBD1. The CDR3 length is 16 residues. From germline, CDR1 is KGHSH and CDR2 LQKENI. The V gene end was trimmed by 1 base and the J gene end by 4 bases; junction bases not matched to a gene: 8. The CDR3 loop is CASSPRQGQAGTEAFF. The CDR3 DNA follows: TGTGCCAGCTCACCACGACAGGGGCAGGCGGGCACTGAAGCTTTCTTT.

The J gene is TRBJ2-7, the V gene TRBV7-2; 8 nucleotides line up with TRBD1. With V trimmed by 5 bases and J by 3 bases, 9 bases remained unmatched. This CDR3 is built from 15 residues. Germline-derived CDR1 and CDR2 are SGHTA and FQGNSA. The CDR3 DNA follows: TGTGCCAGCAGCCCTCGGACAGGGATTGACTACGAGCAGTACTTC. This encodes CASSPRTGIDYEQYF.

The chain links TRBV4-3 to TRBJ1-5; the match to TRBD1 covers 7 bases. The J segment lost 6 bases and the V segment lost 4 bases, leaving 6 bases of the junction unmatched. Germline V gene sequence: CDR1 LGHNA, CDR2 YSLEER. This CDR3 spans 14 amino acids. The CDR3 DNA reads TGCGCCAGCAGCCCATACAGGGGAGGTCAGCCCCAGCATTTT. As protein: CASSPYRGGQPQHF.

This chain connects TRBV7-2 to TRBJ2-7, with 12 positions matching TRBD2. J was trimmed by 5 bases and V by 5 bases; bases with no gene match: 16. The length of the CDR3 is 18 residues. Per the germline V gene, CDR1 is SGHTA and CDR2 is FQGNSA. CDR3 in amino acids: CASSQDQLAGGLTNEQYF. For the CDR3, the DNA is TGTGCCAGCAGCCAAGACCAACTAGCGGGGGGCCTAACCAACGAGCAGTACTTC.

V is TRBV7-2 and J is TRBJ2-3, with 8 nucleotides matching TRBD2. The CDR3 covers 15 residues. CDR1 is SGHTA and CDR2 is FQGNSA in the germline V gene. Trimming removed 2 bases from V and 1 base from J; junction bases left unmatched: 2. CDR3 region: CASSLPAGGTDTQYF. CDR3 in DNA: TGTGCCAGCAGCTTACCAGCGGGGGGCACAGATACGCAGTATTTT.

This clone appeared a few times. The chain employs TRBV5-6 and TRBJ2-7, with D unresolved. V was clipped by 0 bases and J by 7 bases, with 8 bases between them. The CDR3 covers 12 residues. Germline CDR1 is SGHDT and CDR2 is YYEEEE. The CDR3 region is CASSLGLREQYF. In nucleotides, the CDR3 is TGTGCCAGCAGCTTGGGATTGAGGGAGCAGTACTTC.

The rearrangement links TRBV6-4 to TRBJ2-2; the D gene is possibly TRBD2 (6 bases). The CDR3 loop spans 15 amino acids. Germline assignment: CDR1 MRHNA and CDR2 SNTAGT. V was trimmed by 0 bases and J by 2 bases, leaving 7 bases between them. The DNA of the CDR3 is TGTGCCAGCAGTGACTCCGGGACTAACACCGGGGAGCTGTTTTTT. This translates into CASSDSGTNTGELFF.

This clone was counted once. CDR3 in amino acids: CASSLYGELFF. The CDR3 DNA is TGTGCCAGCAGCTTGTACGGGGAGCTGTTTTTT. The chain uses TRBV5-6 and TRBJ2-2; D is uncertain. The germline V gene encodes CDR1 SGHDT and CDR2 YYEEEE. This CDR3 contains 11 residues. Trimming took 1 base from V and 7 from J, leaving 2 bases between them.